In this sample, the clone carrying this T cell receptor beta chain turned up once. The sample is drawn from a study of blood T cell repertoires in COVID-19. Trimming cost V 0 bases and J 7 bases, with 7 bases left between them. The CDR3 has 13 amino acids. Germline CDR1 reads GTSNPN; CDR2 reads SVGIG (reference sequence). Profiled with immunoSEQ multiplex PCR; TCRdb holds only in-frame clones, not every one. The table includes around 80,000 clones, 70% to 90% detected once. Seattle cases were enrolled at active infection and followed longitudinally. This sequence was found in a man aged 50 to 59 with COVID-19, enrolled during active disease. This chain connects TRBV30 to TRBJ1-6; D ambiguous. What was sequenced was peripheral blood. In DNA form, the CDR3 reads TGTGCCTGGAGTGTATCACAGAATTCACCCCTCCACTTT. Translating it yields CAWSVSQNSPLHF. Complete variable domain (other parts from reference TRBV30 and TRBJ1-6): SQTIHQWPATLVQPVGSPLSLECTVEGTSNPNLYWYRQAAGRGLQLLFYSVGIGQISSEVPQNLSASRPQDRQFILSSKKLLLSDSGFYLCAWSVSQNSPLHFGNGTRLTVT.